The 10 T cell receptor beta chains given below trace back to one sample, sequenced in a study of blood T cells in healthy people across ages. A second PCR of roughly 7 to 11 cycles used a sample-barcoded 5' primer and a J-beta primer mix. Each CDR3 protein is one row after TCRdb ran MiXCR on the 5' RACE reads. The sample holds over 1,500,000 distinct CDR3 sequences; 49% are singletons and the top ten take over 2%. The sample comprised blood. The receptors come from a woman aged 40-49 years in good health.

The rearrangement links TRBV7-8 to TRBJ2-3, with a tentative D call TRBD2 (5 bases). V lost 5 bases to trimming and J lost 3 bases, with 15 bases between them. The germline gives CDR1 SGHVS, CDR2 FQNEAQ. The CDR3 length is 15 residues. CDR3 loop: CASSILQRGTDTQYF. The CDR3 DNA follows: TGTGCCAGCAGCATACTACAAAGAGGGACAGATACGCAGTATTTT.

This clonotype was picked up a small number of times. The chain combines TRBV29-1 with TRBJ2-1; 9 bases align to TRBD2. Looked up from germline, CDR1 is SQVTM and CDR2 is ANQGSEA. The CDR3 sequence is 16 residues long. V trimming: 4 bases; J trimming: 6 bases; junction bases outside the gene matches: 13. The CDR3 reads CSVVTQRGALLNEQFF. Here the CDR3 DNA reads TGCAGCGTTGTCACCCAGCGGGGGGCCCTGCTCAATGAGCAGTTCTTC.

This chain uses TRBV6-4 with TRBJ2-3; 10 nucleotides match TRBD2. CDR1 is MRHNA, CDR2 SNTAGT, per germline. The CDR3 spans 17 residues. V was clipped by 0 bases and J by 2 bases; unmatched bases: 5. The CDR3 sequence: CASSDSAAGGPTDTQYF. The CDR3 DNA reads as TGTGCCAGCAGTGACTCGGCAGCGGGGGGGCCCACAGATACGCAGTATTTT.

The gene calls are TRBV5-6 and TRBJ2-1; TRBD2 might be the D (5 bases). Germline V CDR1 and CDR2: SGHDT, YYEEEE. CDR3 size: 15 residues. Trimming took off 1 base at V and 8 bases at J, with 16 bases between the two ends. The CDR3 DNA reads as TGTGCCAGCAGCTTGTCCGGGAAGGGTTCGTATGAGCAGTTCTTC. Protein: CASSLSGKGSYEQFF.

The rearrangement uses TRBV27 and TRBJ1-4; the D gene is possibly TRBD1 (5 bases). Looked up from germline, CDR1 is MNHEY and CDR2 is SMNVEV (reference sequence). The CDR3 is made up of 14 amino acids. The V gene lost 8 bases and the J gene lost 7 bases, with 17 bases spanning the gap. This chain's CDR3 is CASFPGRNSEKLFF. The CDR3 DNA reads as TGTGCCAGCTTCCCGGGACGGAATAGTGAAAAACTGTTTTTT. The whole variable domain, filled in from reference TRBV27 and TRBJ1-4, reads EAQVTQNPRYLITVTGKKLTVTCSQNMNHEYMSWYRQDPGLGLRQIYYSMNVEVTDKGDVPEGYKVSRKEKRNFPLILESPSPNQTSLYFCASFPGRNSEKLFFGSGTQLSVL.

J is TRBJ1-2 and V is TRBV20-1, with a possible D match to TRBD1 (6 bases). The CDR3 runs 13 residues. Germline CDR1 is DFQATT and CDR2 is SNEGSKA (reference sequence). The V end lost 0 bases, the J end lost 4 bases, and 9 bases lay between the germline ends. CDR3 sequence: CSARELQGYGYTF. The CDR3 region has the DNA TGCAGTGCTAGAGAGCTACAGGGCTATGGCTACACCTTC.

CDR3 protein: CASSQTGGRNSPLHF. The CDR3 DNA is TGTGCCAGCAGTCAGACAGGGGGAAGGAATTCACCCCTCCACTTT. The chain recombines TRBV5-6 with TRBJ1-6; 9 bases align to TRBD1. Unmatched junction bases numbered 7, after V lost 5 bases and J lost 7 bases. Germline values: CDR1 SGHDT, CDR2 YYEEEE. This CDR3 contains 15 residues.

A single count supports this clonotype. The chain carries TRBV20-1 and TRBJ2-7; weak D call: TRBD1 (5 bases). Germline V lookup: CDR1 DFQATT, CDR2 SNEGSKA (reference sequence). The V end lost 6 bases, the J end lost 3 bases, and 15 bases lay between the germline ends. This CDR3 is built from 13 residues. As DNA, the CDR3 is TGCAGTGCCAGCTCTGGACACAACTACGAGCAGTACTTC. Its protein is CSASSGHNYEQYF.

This chain joins TRBV7-2 and TRBJ2-3; 7 nucleotides agree with TRBD2. Looked up from germline, CDR1 is SGHTA and CDR2 is FQGNSA. J lost 0 bases, V lost 5 bases, and 11 bases had no gene match. CDR3 size: 17 residues. The CDR3 sequence is CASSPNELAVSTDTQYF. CDR3 bases: TGTGCCAGCAGCCCAAACGAGCTAGCGGTTAGCACAGATACGCAGTATTTT.

Ten or more counts support this clonotype. The chain recombines TRBV12-3 or TRBV12-4 with TRBJ2-7; the D is unclear. V shed 6 bases and J shed 3 bases, with 6 bases lying between them. This CDR3 is built from 11 residues. CDR3 DNA sequence: TGTGCCAGCAGCACTTACTACGAGCAGTACTTC. Encoded protein: CASSTYYEQYF.